This T cell receptor (beta chain) is from a study of cytomegalovirus exposure and HLA in healthy donors (dated 2017 in TCRdb). Turning to the overall study: According to a later analysis, the 120 or so validation repertoires were produced on the same platform as the roughly 600 repertoires of the first cohort. High-throughput TCR immunosequencing, statistical association of individual TCRs with disease status, and machine learning were combined to predict cytomegalovirus infection status. The study aimed to test whether signatures of past pathogen exposure could be identified by cataloging public T cell receptors. In addition to the first cohort of 666 subjects, a separate validation cohort of approximately 120 different subjects was used. What the work shows at the level of the full study, not this receptor alone: In the study, 150 to 200 TCR beta chains were listed as associated with cytomegalovirus. A later analysis had no HLA typing for the validation cohort, so co-occurrence there was scored across all 130 or so repertoires. While some public TCRs were present in many individuals, most TCR sequences turned up only very rarely across donors. In both the original and validation cohorts, the classifier was reported to diagnose cytomegalovirus status with high specificity and sensitivity. In a later analysis, TCRs clustered in the first cohort were found to also tend to co-occur in the 120 or so validation repertoires, with 90% to 95% of cluster scores above 0. Three of the identified cytomegalovirus-associated TCR beta chains were confirmed in vitro to be specific for cytomegalovirus antigens. According to the authors, the approach could potentially be generalized to other disease states and immunological phenotypes.

The donors were included in the validation cohort of approximately 120 subjects, a group kept apart from the roughly 700-subject first cohort. The library relied on the immunoSEQ multiplex PCR assay. For the original study's pipeline: A statistical classification framework was developed to diagnose cytomegalovirus status using the catalog of TCR beta chain sequences. TCRdb re-hosts the immuneACCESS table, in-frame sequences only. Its copies lack some clones; in the studies checked, an unresolved V gene accounts for under half of them, and the cause for the rest is not known. V and J calls and clone size follow that table, whereas D and trimming were derived from the DNA. For this sample there are 150,000 to 200,000 clones; roughly 90% appear just once. The top ten clones comprise 4% to 4.5% of the sample. Concerning this clone itself: Its antigen specificity is not known. Base qualities are missing; no much larger clone stands one base away.

The V end gives up 2 bases and the J end 4 bases, leaving 10 bases in the junction not matched to a gene. For CDR1 and CDR2, the germline V gene lists SGHVS and FQNEAQ. The CDR3 covers 17 residues, taking in both the cysteine and the phenylalanine. Here the CDR3 DNA is all that survives: 51 bases in frame from base 1. The chain was built from TRBV7-8 and TRBJ2-7; 11 nucleotides in the junction match TRBD2. Sequences were obtained from PBMCs. The source is a man younger than 30 in good health and CMV-seropositive. The DNA sequence follows: TGTGCCAGCAGCTTAATCGCTAGCGGGAGGTTAGGGTACGAGCAGTACTTC. This encodes CASSLIASGRLGYEQYF.